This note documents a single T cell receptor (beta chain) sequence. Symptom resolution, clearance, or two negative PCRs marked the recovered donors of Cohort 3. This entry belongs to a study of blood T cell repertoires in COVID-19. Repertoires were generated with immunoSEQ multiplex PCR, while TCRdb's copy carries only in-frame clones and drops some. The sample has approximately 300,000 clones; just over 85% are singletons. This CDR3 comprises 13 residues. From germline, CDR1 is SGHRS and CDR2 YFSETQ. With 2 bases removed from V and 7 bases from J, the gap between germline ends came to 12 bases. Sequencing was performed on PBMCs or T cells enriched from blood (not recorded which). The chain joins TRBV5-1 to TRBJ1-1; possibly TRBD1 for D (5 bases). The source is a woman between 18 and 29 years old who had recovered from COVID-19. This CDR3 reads CASSLAGEGEAFF. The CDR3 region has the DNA TGCGCCAGCAGCTTAGCGGGGGAAGGTGAAGCTTTCTTT. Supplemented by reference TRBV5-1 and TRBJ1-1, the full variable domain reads KAGVTQTPRYLIKTRGQQVTLSCSPISGHRSVSWYQQTPGQGLQFLFEYFSETQRNKGNFPGRFSGRQFSNSRSEMNVSTLELGDSALYLCASSLAGEGEAFFGQGTRLTVV.